This T cell receptor beta chain was obtained from a study of blood T cells in healthy people across ages. Overall study findings and caveats: Naive CD4+ cells and diversity were both higher in long-lived donors than in aged donors.

Together with a sample-barcoded 5' primer, a J-beta primer mix was included in a second PCR lasting roughly 7 to 11 cycles. Every cDNA was tagged by a template-switch adaptor with 12 random nucleotides. TCRdb re-analysed the 5' RACE reads in MiXCR, keeping a single row per CDR3 protein. The data show 850,000 or so distinct CDR3 sequences, 25% to 35% seen once. V lost 4 bases and J lost 0; bases outside the gene matches: 6. This CDR3 comprises 15 residues. Germline CDR1 and CDR2: SGHRS and YFSETQ. This clonotype was found many times. Its antigen is unknown. The sequenced sample was blood. The genes are TRBV5-1 and TRBJ2-7; 8 bases fit TRBD2. This clonotype was sampled from a woman older than 75 in good health. This chain's CDR3 is CASSPTSGVSYEQYF. The CDR3 DNA reads as TGCGCCAGCAGCCCTACTAGCGGCGTCTCCTACGAGCAGTACTTC. The variable domain in full, with the rest retrieved from reference TRBV5-1 and TRBJ2-7, is KAGVTQTPRYLIKTRGQQVTLSCSPISGHRSVSWYQQTPGQGLQFLFEYFSETQRNKGNFPGRFSGRQFSNSRSEMNVSTLELGDSALYLCASSPTSGVSYEQYFGPGTRLTVT.